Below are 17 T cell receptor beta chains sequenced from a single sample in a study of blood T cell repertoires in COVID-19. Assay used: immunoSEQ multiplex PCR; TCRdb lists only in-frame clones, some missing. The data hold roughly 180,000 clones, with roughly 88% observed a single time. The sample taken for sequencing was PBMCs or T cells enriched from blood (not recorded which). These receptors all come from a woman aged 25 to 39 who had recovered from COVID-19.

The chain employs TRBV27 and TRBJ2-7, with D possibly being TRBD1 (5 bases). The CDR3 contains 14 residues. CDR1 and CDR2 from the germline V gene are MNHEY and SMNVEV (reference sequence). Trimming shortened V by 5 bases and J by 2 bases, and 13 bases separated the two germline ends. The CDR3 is CASSASGLTYEQYF. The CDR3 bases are TGTGCCAGCAGTGCGTCAGGGTTAACCTACGAGCAGTACTTC.

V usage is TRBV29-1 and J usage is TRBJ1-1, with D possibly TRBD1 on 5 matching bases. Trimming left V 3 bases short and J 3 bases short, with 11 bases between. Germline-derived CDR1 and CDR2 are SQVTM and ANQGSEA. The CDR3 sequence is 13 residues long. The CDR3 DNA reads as TGCAGCGTTGAGGTCAGGGCGGACACTGAAGCTTTCTTT. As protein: CSVEVRADTEAFF.

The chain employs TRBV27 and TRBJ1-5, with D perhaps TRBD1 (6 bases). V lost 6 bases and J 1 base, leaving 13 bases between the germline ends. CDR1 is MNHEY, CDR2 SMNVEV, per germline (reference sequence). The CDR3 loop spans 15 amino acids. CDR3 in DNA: TGTGCCAGCAGAACAGGGTCCCTAAGCAATCAGCCCCAGCATTTT. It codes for CASRTGSLSNQPQHF.

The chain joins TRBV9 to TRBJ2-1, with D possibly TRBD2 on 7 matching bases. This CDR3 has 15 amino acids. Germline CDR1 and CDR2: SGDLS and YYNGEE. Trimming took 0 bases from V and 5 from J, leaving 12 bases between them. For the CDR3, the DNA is TGTGCCAGCAGCGTAGGGGCGGGGGCCCACAATGAGCAGTTCTTC. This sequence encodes CASSVGAGAHNEQFF. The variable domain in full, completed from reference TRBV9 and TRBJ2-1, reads DSGVTQTPKHLITATGQRVTLRCSPRSGDLSVYWYQQSLDQGLQFLIQYYNGEERAKGNILERFSAQQFPDLHSELNLSSLELGDSALYFCASSVGAGAHNEQFFGPGTRLTVL.

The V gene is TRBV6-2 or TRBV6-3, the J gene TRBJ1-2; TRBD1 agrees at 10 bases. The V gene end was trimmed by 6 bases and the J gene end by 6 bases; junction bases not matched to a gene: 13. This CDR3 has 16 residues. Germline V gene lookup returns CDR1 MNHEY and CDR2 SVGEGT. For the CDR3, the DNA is TGTGCCAGCAGCCCTAACCGGGACAGGGGTTTTCATGGCTACACCTTC. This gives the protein CASSPNRDRGFHGYTF.

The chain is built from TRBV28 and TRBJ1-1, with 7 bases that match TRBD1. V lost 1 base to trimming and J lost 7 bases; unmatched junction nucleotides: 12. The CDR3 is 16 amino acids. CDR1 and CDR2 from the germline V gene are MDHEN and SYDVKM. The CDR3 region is CASSLFGVGQAREAFF. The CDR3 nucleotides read TGTGCCAGCAGTTTATTTGGCGTAGGACAGGCGCGTGAAGCTTTCTTT.

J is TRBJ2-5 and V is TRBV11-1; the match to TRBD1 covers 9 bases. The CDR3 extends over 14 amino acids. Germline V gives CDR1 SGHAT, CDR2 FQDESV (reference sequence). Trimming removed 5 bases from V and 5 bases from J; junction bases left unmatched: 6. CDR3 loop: CASSPGTGRETQYF. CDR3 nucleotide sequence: TGTGCCAGCAGCCCAGGGACAGGGCGGGAGACCCAGTACTTC.

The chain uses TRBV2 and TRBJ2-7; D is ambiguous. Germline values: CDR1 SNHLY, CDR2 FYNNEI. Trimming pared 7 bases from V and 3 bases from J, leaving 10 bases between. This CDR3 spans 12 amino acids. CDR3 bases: TGTGCCAGCACCATAGAGGACTACGAGCAGTACTTC. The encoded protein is CASTIEDYEQYF.

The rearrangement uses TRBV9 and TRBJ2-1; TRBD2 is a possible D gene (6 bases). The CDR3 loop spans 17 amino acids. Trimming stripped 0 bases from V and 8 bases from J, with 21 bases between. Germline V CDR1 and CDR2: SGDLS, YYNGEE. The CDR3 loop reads CASSVAPSVEGLYEQFF. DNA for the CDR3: TGTGCCAGCAGCGTAGCTCCTTCGGTGGAGGGTCTCTATGAGCAGTTCTTC. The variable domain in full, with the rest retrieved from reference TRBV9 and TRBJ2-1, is DSGVTQTPKHLITATGQRVTLRCSPRSGDLSVYWYQQSLDQGLQFLIQYYNGEERAKGNILERFSAQQFPDLHSELNLSSLELGDSALYFCASSVAPSVEGLYEQFFGPGTRLTVL.

CDR3 sequence (DNA): TGTGCCATCTGCTCGGACAGGGGGCTTGAGAACACTGAAGCTTTCTTT. Its translation: CAICSDRGLENTEAFF. The chain carries TRBV28 and TRBJ1-1; 11 bases map to TRBD1. The germline V gene has CDR1 MDHEN and CDR2 SYDVKM. The CDR3 covers 16 residues. J lost 1 base, V lost 10 bases, and 11 bases had no gene match.

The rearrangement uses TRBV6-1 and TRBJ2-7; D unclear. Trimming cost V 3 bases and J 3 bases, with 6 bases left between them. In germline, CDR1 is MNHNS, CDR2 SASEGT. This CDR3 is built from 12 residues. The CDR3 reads CASSDSGYEQYF. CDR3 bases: TGTGCCAGCAGTGATTCCGGCTACGAGCAGTACTTC.

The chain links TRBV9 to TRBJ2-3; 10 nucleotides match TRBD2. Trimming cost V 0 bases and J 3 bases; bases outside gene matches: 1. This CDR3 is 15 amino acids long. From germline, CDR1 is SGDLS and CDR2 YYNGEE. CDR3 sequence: CASSVELAGTDTQYF. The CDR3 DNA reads TGTGCCAGCAGCGTAGAACTAGCGGGAACAGATACGCAGTATTTT.

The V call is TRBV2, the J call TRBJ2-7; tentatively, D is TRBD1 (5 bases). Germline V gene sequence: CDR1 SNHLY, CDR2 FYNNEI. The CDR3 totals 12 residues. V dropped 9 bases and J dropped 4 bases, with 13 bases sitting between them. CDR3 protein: CASSQQGYEQYF. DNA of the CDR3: TGTGCCAGTTCACAGCAGGGTTACGAGCAGTACTTC.

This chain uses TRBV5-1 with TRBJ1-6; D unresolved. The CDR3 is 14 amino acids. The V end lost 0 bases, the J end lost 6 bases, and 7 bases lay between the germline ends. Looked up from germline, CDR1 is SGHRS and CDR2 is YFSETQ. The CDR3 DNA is TGCGCCAGCAGCTTGGAGGAGGCTAATTCACCCCTCCACTTT. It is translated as CASSLEEANSPLHF.

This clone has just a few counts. The CDR3 bases are TGTGCCAGTAGTCCACTAGCGGGAAGTGGCACCGGGGAGCTGTTTTTT. Protein product: CASSPLAGSGTGELFF. The chain combines TRBV19 with TRBJ2-2; 10 nucleotides line up with TRBD2. CDR1 is LNHDA and CDR2 is SQIVND in the germline V gene (reference sequence). This CDR3 has 16 amino acids. V lost 5 bases to trimming and J lost 4 bases; unmatched junction nucleotides: 7.

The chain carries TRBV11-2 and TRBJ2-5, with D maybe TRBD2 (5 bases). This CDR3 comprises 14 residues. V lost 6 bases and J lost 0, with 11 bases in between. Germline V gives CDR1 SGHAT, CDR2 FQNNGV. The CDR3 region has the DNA TGTGCCAGCAGTCGGCGGGCTTACCAAGAGACCCAGTACTTC. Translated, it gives CASSRRAYQETQYF.

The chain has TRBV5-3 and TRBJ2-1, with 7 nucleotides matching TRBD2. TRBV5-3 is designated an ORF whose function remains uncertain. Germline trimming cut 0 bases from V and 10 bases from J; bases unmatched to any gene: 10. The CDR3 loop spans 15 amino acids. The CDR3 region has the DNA TGTGCCAGAAGCTTGGTGCGGGAGTCCCCCCTCGAGCAGTTCTTC. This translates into CARSLVRESPLEQFF.